A few counts support the clone carrying this T cell receptor (beta chain). Its antigen is unknown. The data belong to a study of cytomegalovirus exposure and HLA in healthy donors. Study-wide results and caveats: Common viral pathogens (according to a later analysis) appeared linked to several of the most significant clusters. Researchers reported in a later analysis that a missense DCLRE1C variant was tied to TCR beta V- and J-gene trimming.

Germline V lookup: CDR1 SGHTA, CDR2 FQGTGA. The length of the CDR3 is 13 residues. V was shortened by 1 base and J by 8 bases, with 11 bases between the two germline ends. Vbeta (60) and Jbeta (13) primers were used in the PCR. Assay: immunoSEQ multiplex PCR; the TCRdb copy retains only in-frame clones and omits some. The sample comprises 100,000 or so clones, about 80% of which are singletons, and around 5% rests with the top ten. V gene TRBV7-3 combines with J gene TRBJ1-1, with D possibly TRBD1 on 5 matching bases. Sequenced: PBMCs. The sequence derives from a female donor in good health and CMV-seropositive. CDR3 region: CASSLMIQEEAFF. The CDR3 bases are TGTGCCAGCAGCTTAATGATACAGGAAGAAGCTTTCTTT.